This T cell receptor (beta chain) was sequenced during a study of T cells in Graves' hyperthyroidism and ophthalmopathy. General study findings and limits: Researchers report that a 13 V-J model separated ophthalmopathy from stable hyperthyroidism.

CDR3 length: 14 residues. The V end lost 6 bases, the J end lost 7 bases, and 18 bases lay between the germline ends. Germline loops: CDR1 MDHEN, CDR2 SYDVKM. As regards this clonotype: Its specificity is unknown.

Amplified TCR beta CDR3 regions came from RNA transcripts. A first-round RT-PCR of the TCR CDR3 used the HTBI primer set. TCRdb redid the calling of the multiplex PCR reads with MiXCR, one entry per CDR3 protein. Among under 250,000 distinct CDR3 sequences listed, around 26% were seen once. Disease lasting under 3 months, a NOSPECS grade of at least 4, and a Clinical Activity Score of at least 3 were features of the ophthalmopathy patients. On the basis of clinical symptoms, serum thyroxine and TRAb, thyroid ultrasound and orbital computed tomography, diagnoses were made. This TCR derives from a woman aged 40 to 50 with Graves' ophthalmopathy. The chain uses TRBV28 and TRBJ1-2; no clear D. The sequenced material came from blood. Written as DNA, the CDR3 is TGTGCCAGCAGCCTTGGACGTGATTTGAGTGGCTACACCTTC. Amino acid sequence: CASSLGRDLSGYTF.